These 5 T cell receptor beta chains originate from one sample sequenced in a study of CD8 T cells in Susac syndrome. Reverse transcription of about 0.45 to 1 ug RNA was carried out with random hexamers. TCRdb reprocessed the immunoSEQ multiplex PCR reads with MiXCR, giving one entry per CDR3 protein. The sample yields about 300,000 distinct CDR3 sequences, about 89% seen once. Sequencing was performed on CD8+ T cells from PBMCs. The origin of the receptors is a human donor with multiple sclerosis.

This clonotype came up a few times. The V call is TRBV5-1, the J call TRBJ2-7; D might be TRBD1 (6 bases). The ends were cut back, 0 bases at V and 2 bases at J, with 21 bases in the middle. This CDR3 has 18 amino acids. Germline V gives CDR1 SGHRS, CDR2 YFSETQ. CDR3 DNA: TGCGCCAGCAGCTTGGGTCTCGGCACAGGGCCTAAAACCTACGAGCAGTACTTC. Translated: CASSLGLGTGPKTYEQYF.

V and J are TRBV4-2 and TRBJ2-1; perhaps D is TRBD1 or TRBD2 (5 bases each). With 1 base removed from V and 8 bases from J, the gap between germline ends came to 15 bases. Germline CDR1 reads LGHNA; CDR2 reads YNFKEQ. This CDR3 comprises 15 residues. This CDR3 reads CASSQAWERGDEQFF. The CDR3 bases are TGTGCCAGCAGCCAAGCCTGGGAAAGAGGGGATGAGCAGTTCTTC.

V is TRBV20-1 and J is TRBJ2-1, with D perhaps matching TRBD1 or TRBD2 (5 bases each). The ends were cut back, 4 bases at V and 5 bases at J, with 18 bases in the middle. From germline, CDR1 is DFQATT and CDR2 SNEGSKA (reference sequence). There are 15 residues in the CDR3. The DNA of the CDR3 is TGCAGTGCTACGGGACCCGAGATCCTCAACAATGAGCAGTTCTTC. It codes for CSATGPEILNNEQFF.

The gene calls are TRBV30 and TRBJ2-3; D remains ambiguous. Per germline, CDR1 GTSNPN and CDR2 SVGIG (reference sequence). The CDR3 contains 13 residues. V shed 3 bases and J shed 4 bases, with 11 bases lying between them. CDR3 protein: CAWSPIGSDTQYF. The CDR3 nucleotides read TGTGCCTGGAGCCCCATCGGGTCAGATACGCAGTATTTT.

The chain is built from TRBV6-5 and TRBJ2-7; D is uncertain. The CDR3 length is 14 residues. Germline CDR1 and CDR2: MNHEY and SVGAGI. Trimming left V 0 bases short and J 3 bases short, with 9 bases between. The CDR3 is CASSYSTQFYEQYF. The CDR3 nucleotides read TGTGCCAGCAGTTACTCGACACAGTTCTACGAGCAGTACTTC.